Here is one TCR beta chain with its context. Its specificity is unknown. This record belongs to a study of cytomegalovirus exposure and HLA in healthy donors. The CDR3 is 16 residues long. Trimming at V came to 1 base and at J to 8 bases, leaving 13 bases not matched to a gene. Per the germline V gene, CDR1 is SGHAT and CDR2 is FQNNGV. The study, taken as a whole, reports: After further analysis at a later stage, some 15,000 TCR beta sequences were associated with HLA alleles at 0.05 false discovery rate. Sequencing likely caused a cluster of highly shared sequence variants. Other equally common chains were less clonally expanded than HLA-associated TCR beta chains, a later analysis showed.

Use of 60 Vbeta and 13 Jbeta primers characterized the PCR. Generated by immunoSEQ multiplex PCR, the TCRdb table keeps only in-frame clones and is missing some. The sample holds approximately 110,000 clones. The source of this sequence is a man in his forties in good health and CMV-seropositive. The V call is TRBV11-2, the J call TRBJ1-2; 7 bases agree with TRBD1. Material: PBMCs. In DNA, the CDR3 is TGTGCCAGCAGCTTAGGCCCAGGGAGAGGGGGCCACGGCTACACCTTC. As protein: CASSLGPGRGGHGYTF.